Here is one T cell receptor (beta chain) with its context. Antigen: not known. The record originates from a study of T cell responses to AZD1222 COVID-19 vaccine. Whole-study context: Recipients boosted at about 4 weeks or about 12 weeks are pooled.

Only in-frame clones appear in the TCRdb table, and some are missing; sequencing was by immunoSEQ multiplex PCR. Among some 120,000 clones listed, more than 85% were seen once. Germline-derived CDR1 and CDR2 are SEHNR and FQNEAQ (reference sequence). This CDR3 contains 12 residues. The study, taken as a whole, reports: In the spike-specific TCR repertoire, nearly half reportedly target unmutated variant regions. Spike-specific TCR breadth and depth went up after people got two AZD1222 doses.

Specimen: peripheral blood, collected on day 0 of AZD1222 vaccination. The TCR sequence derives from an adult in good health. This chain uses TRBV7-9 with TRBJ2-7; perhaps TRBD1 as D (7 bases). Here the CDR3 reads CAWRDSSYEQYF. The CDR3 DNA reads TGTGCTTGGAGGGACAGCTCCTACGAGCAGTACTTC.